This entry lists 27 T cell receptor beta chains sequenced from one sample in a study of CD8+CD57+ T cells in acquired aplastic anemia. Genomic DNA, serving as template, underwent TCR beta VDJ and CDR3 profiling. Each CDR3 protein is one row after TCRdb ran MiXCR on the reads. The data show fewer than 100,000 distinct CDR3 sequences, under 50% seen once. Sequencing input: sorted CD4+, CD8+, or CD8+CD57+ T cells (not recorded which) from PBMCs. The receptors derive from a human donor in good health, serving as a control.

This clonotype has ten or more counts. The V call is TRBV30, the J call TRBJ1-2; D gene ambiguous. This CDR3 is 13 amino acids long. The V and J ends lost 5 bases and 2 bases respectively, with 12 bases between them. Germline CDR1 and CDR2: GTSNPN and SVGIG (reference sequence). The CDR3 bases are TGTGCCTGGTCCACGGGTGGGAACTATGGCTACACCTTC. This sequence encodes CAWSTGGNYGYTF.

This clonotype was seen a few times. V gene TRBV3-1 combines with J gene TRBJ1-3; 7 bases fit TRBD1. This CDR3 has 15 amino acids. The junction had 2 bases not matched to a gene; V was cut back by 3 bases and J by 0 bases. The germline V gene has CDR1 LGHDT and CDR2 YNNKEL (reference sequence). CDR3: CASSHRGISGNTIYF. The CDR3 DNA reads as TGTGCCAGCAGCCACAGGGGGATCTCTGGAAACACCATATATTTT.

This clonotype was detected only a few times. The gene calls are TRBV11-1 and TRBJ2-3, with TRBD2 matching over 9 bases. Germline CDR1 is SGHAT and CDR2 is FQDESV (reference sequence). V lost 1 base, J lost 2 bases, and 16 bases stayed unmatched. This CDR3 has 20 residues. In nucleotides, the CDR3 is TGTGCCAGCAGCTTAGTGAAGGCGGGAGGGGAGCAATTATACACAGATACGCAGTATTTT. Protein: CASSLVKAGGEQLYTDTQYF. Filled out from reference TRBV11-1 and TRBJ2-3, the complete variable domain reads EAEVAQSPRYKITEKSQAVAFWCDPISGHATLYWYRQILGQGPELLVQFQDESVVDDSQLPKDRFSAERLKGVDSTLKIQPAELGDSAMYLCASSLVKAGGEQLYTDTQYFGPGTRLTVL.

This clonotype occurred a few times. CDR3 coding DNA: TGTGCCAGCAGCGGACAGGTACCCTACGAGCAGTACTTC. Translating gives CASSGQVPYEQYF. The chain is built from TRBV2 and TRBJ2-7; TRBD1 matches 7 bases. The junction had 4 bases not matched to a gene; V was cut back by 6 bases and J by 2 bases. The CDR3 runs to 13 residues. Germline V gene lookup returns CDR1 SNHLY and CDR2 FYNNEI.

The chain employs TRBV24-1 and TRBJ2-3; D not resolved. Germline V gives CDR1 KGHDR, CDR2 SFDVKD. CDR3 length: 12 amino acids. V lost 2 bases and J lost 5, with 4 bases in between. CDR3 in amino acids: CATSDWGDTQYF. For the CDR3, the DNA is TGTGCCACCAGTGATTGGGGAGATACGCAGTATTTT.

This chain uses TRBV12-3 or TRBV12-4 with TRBJ2-1; D gene unclear. There are 11 residues in the CDR3. Between the trimmed V and J ends, which lost 7 bases and 7 bases, there was a span of 8 bases. CDR3 bases: TGTGCCAGCAATTTCGGGAATGAGCAGTTCTTC. Translating gives CASNFGNEQFF.

This clonotype was seen a few times. The gene calls are TRBV5-8 and TRBJ1-2; D call uncertain. The CDR3 has 15 amino acids. Germline lookup yields CDR1 SGHTS and CDR2 YDEGEE. V dropped 0 bases and J dropped 0 bases, with 9 bases sitting between them. CDR3 in amino acids: CASSLAVESNYGYTF. CDR3 coding DNA: TGTGCCAGCAGCTTGGCCGTGGAATCTAACTATGGCTACACCTTC. Together with reference TRBV5-8 and TRBJ1-2, the CDR3 gives the full variable domain: EAGVTQSPTHLIKTRGQQATLRCSPISGHTSVYWYQQALGLGLQFLLWYDEGEERNRGNFPPRFSGRQFPNYSSELNVNALELEDSALYLCASSLAVESNYGYTFGSGTRLTVV.

As regards this clonotype: Lacking the conserved final phenylalanine or tryptophan, this CDR3 likely reflects a read error. CDR3 in DNA: TGCGCCAGCAGCTTGTCCTTGGGGGCGAGTGAGCAGTACGTC. Its protein product is CASSLSLGASEQYV. The rearrangement joins TRBV5-1 to TRBJ2-5; tentatively, D is TRBD1 (6 bases). Germline V gene lookup returns CDR1 SGHRS and CDR2 YFSETQ. The CDR3 runs to 14 residues. V was shortened by 1 base and J by 11 bases, with 18 bases between the two germline ends.

J is TRBJ1-1 and V is TRBV19; 7 nucleotides match TRBD1. V shed 3 bases, J shed 5 bases, and the junction held 15 bases outside the gene matches. From germline, CDR1 is LNHDA and CDR2 SQIVND (reference sequence). This CDR3 has 17 amino acids. As DNA, the CDR3 is TGTGCCAGTAGTATGGGACAGTTCAACCTTGGAATGACTGAAGCTTTCTTT. Amino acids: CASSMGQFNLGMTEAFF.

This chain uses TRBV19 with TRBJ1-1, with 8 bases aligning to TRBD1. V lost 7 bases, J lost 10 bases, and 14 bases stayed unmatched. This CDR3 has 14 residues. The germline V gene has CDR1 LNHDA and CDR2 SQIVND (reference sequence). The CDR3 sequence is CASTRTGPDVAAFF. The CDR3 DNA reads TGTGCCAGTACTCGGACAGGGCCCGACGTGGCAGCTTTCTTT. Combining the CDR3 with reference TRBV19 and TRBJ1-1 gives the whole variable domain DGGITQSPKYLFRKEGQNVTLSCEQNLNHDAMYWYRQDPGQGLRLIYYSQIVNDFQKGDIAEGYSVSREKKESFPLTVTSAQKNPTAFYLCASTRTGPDVAAFFGQGTRLTVV.

A word on this clonotype: One junction end does not reproduce the germline sequence, and a read error may be involved. The V call is TRBV6-1, the J call TRBJ1-5, with D hard to call. The CDR3 totals 15 residues. CDR1 is MNHNS, CDR2 SASEGT, per germline. CDR3 loop: CASRMSAFGNQPQHF. For the CDR3, the DNA is TGTGCCAGCAGAATGAGTGCTTTCGGCAATCAACCCCAGCATTTT.

This clonotype has only a few counts. Here the CDR3 DNA reads TGTGCCAGCAGTGAGTCGGGAGCGGGTGATACGCAGTATTTT. As protein: CASSESGAGDTQYF. The chain joins TRBV25-1 to TRBJ2-3; D may be TRBD2 (6 bases). Germline V gene sequence: CDR1 MGHDK, CDR2 SYGVNS. V was shortened by 3 bases and J by 6 bases, with 13 bases between the two germline ends. CDR3 length: 14 residues. Full variable domain (remainder filled in from reference TRBV25-1 and TRBJ2-3): EADIYQTPRYLVIGTGKKITLECSQTMGHDKMYWYQQDPGMELHLIHYSYGVNSTEKGDLSSESTVSRIRTEHFPLTLESARPSHTSQYLCASSESGAGDTQYFGPGTRLTVL.

CDR3 DNA: TGTGCCAGCAGTGAACCTGGACTGAGGCAACTGTTTTTT. It translates to CASSEPGLRQLFF. V is TRBV6-1 and J is TRBJ1-4; D not certain. Trimming removed 2 bases from V and 12 bases from J, with 13 bases in between. Germline CDR1 reads MNHNS; CDR2 reads SASEGT. There are 13 residues in the CDR3.

This chain joins TRBV20-1 and TRBJ2-5; 7 bases line up with TRBD2. The germline gives CDR1 DFQATT, CDR2 SNEGSKA (reference sequence). Germline trimming cut 5 bases from V and 1 base from J; bases unmatched to any gene: 4. This CDR3 has 13 amino acids. This CDR3 is CSAPGTIQETQYF. CDR3 nucleotides: TGCAGTGCTCCCGGGACTATCCAAGAGACCCAGTACTTC.

The gene calls are TRBV19 and TRBJ1-5, with 7 bases that match TRBD1. V was clipped by 7 bases and J by 7 bases; unmatched bases: 10. The CDR3 is made up of 14 amino acids. The germline V gene has CDR1 LNHDA and CDR2 SQIVND (reference sequence). Here the CDR3 reads CASTYRGFGQPQHF. The CDR3 DNA is TGTGCCAGTACCTACAGGGGATTCGGCCAGCCCCAGCATTTT.

The J gene is TRBJ2-5, the V gene TRBV7-3; tentatively, D is TRBD2 (5 bases). CDR1 is SGHTA, CDR2 FQGTGA, per germline. The V end was cut by 5 bases, the J end by 5 bases, with 12 bases between. This CDR3 region has 13 residues. The CDR3 region is CASSHGNLETQYF. Written as DNA, the CDR3 is TGTGCCAGCAGCCACGGGAACTTGGAGACCCAGTACTTC.

This clonotype was seen a handful of times. This chain links TRBV6-2 or TRBV6-3 with TRBJ2-7; maybe TRBD1 (7 bases). This CDR3 region has 14 residues. Trimming pared 8 bases from V and 1 base from J, leaving 15 bases between. CDR1 is MNHEY, CDR2 SVGEGT, per germline. The CDR3 reads CASGGTAFSYEQYF. In nucleotides, the CDR3 is TGTGCCAGCGGAGGGACAGCCTTTTCCTACGAGCAGTACTTC.

This clonotype was observed a few times. V gene TRBV9 combines with J gene TRBJ1-3; D unresolved. Trimming took off 4 bases at V and 1 base at J, with 12 bases between the two ends. Looked up from germline, CDR1 is SGDLS and CDR2 is YYNGEE. There are 15 residues in the CDR3. CDR3 nucleotides: TGTGCCAGCAGCCCTCGGACTGATTCTGGAAACACCATATATTTT. This codes for CASSPRTDSGNTIYF. The complete variable domain, with remaining parts taken from reference TRBV9 and TRBJ1-3, reads DSGVTQTPKHLITATGQRVTLRCSPRSGDLSVYWYQQSLDQGLQFLIQYYNGEERAKGNILERFSAQQFPDLHSELNLSSLELGDSALYFCASSPRTDSGNTIYFGEGSWLTVV.

Regarding this clonotype: One end of the junction is discordant with germline, which a read error may explain. This chain connects TRBV7-6 to TRBJ2-2; D unresolved. The length of the CDR3 is 16 residues. Looked up from germline, CDR1 is SGHVS and CDR2 is FNYEAQ. The CDR3 nucleotides read TGTGCCAGCAACTTAGCCCCGAGTCTAAACACCGGGGAGCTGTTTTTT. Protein: CASNLAPSLNTGELFF.

This clonotype was observed a few times. Mismatch with germline at one junction end may stem from a read error. This chain links TRBV25-1 with TRBJ2-3, with 8 bases aligning to TRBD1. The CDR3 runs 14 residues. Germline V gene data show CDR1 as MGHDK and CDR2 as SYGVNS. CDR3 region: CASSPGGLADTQYF. The CDR3 bases are TGCGCCAGCAGCCCAGGGGGCTTGGCAGATACGCAGTATTTT.

In its sample, this clonotype was seen many times. The rearrangement uses TRBV9 and TRBJ2-2; TRBD2 matches at 10 bases. J gave up 3 bases and V 3 bases, and 2 bases lay outside the gene matches. The germline CDR1 and CDR2 sequences are SGDLS and YYNGEE. The length of the CDR3 is 15 residues. CDR3 coding DNA: TGTGCCAGCAGCGGGACTAGCGGATACACCGGGGAGCTGTTTTTT. Protein product: CASSGTSGYTGELFF.

This clonotype was found many times. The chain combines TRBV9 with TRBJ1-2; D is unclear. The germline V gene has CDR1 SGDLS and CDR2 YYNGEE. V was shortened by 0 bases and J by 0 bases, with 15 bases between the two germline ends. The CDR3 has 17 amino acids. The CDR3 here is CASSVVGGPTSNYGYTF. CDR3 coding DNA: TGTGCCAGCAGCGTAGTTGGCGGCCCGACCTCTAACTATGGCTACACCTTC.

The chain combines TRBV7-9 with TRBJ1-1; D ambiguous. CDR3 size: 14 residues. Deletions cut 5 bases from V and 3 bases from J, with 13 bases between. Germline assignment: CDR1 SEHNR and CDR2 FQNEAQ (reference sequence). The CDR3 sequence: CASSELVGHTEAFF. CDR3 nucleotides: TGTGCCAGCAGCGAGCTCGTAGGGCACACTGAAGCTTTCTTT.

This clonotype came up many times. The chain couples TRBV2 to TRBJ1-2, with D perhaps TRBD1 (5 bases). Between the trimmed V and J ends, which lost 1 base and 8 bases, there was a span of 14 bases. The CDR3 is 14 residues long. The germline V gene has CDR1 SNHLY and CDR2 FYNNEI. In nucleotides, the CDR3 is TGTGCCAGCAGTGAAGACCTAACCCACAGGGGCTACACCTTC. Amino acid sequence: CASSEDLTHRGYTF.

The chain recombines TRBV29-1 with TRBJ1-1; tentatively, D is TRBD1 (5 bases). Looked up from germline, CDR1 is SQVTM and CDR2 is ANQGSEA. With 3 bases removed from V and 11 bases from J, the gap between germline ends came to 10 bases. This CDR3 is built from 10 residues. CDR3 in DNA: TGCAGCGTTGAGGAGGGGAGGGCTTTCTTT. It yields the protein CSVEEGRAFF.

This clonotype was counted a few times. The chain links TRBV2 to TRBJ2-7; maybe TRBD2 (5 bases). V was cut by 5 bases and J by 4 bases, with 18 bases left in between. CDR3 size: 15 residues. Looked up from germline, CDR1 is SNHLY and CDR2 is FYNNEI. The CDR3 bases are TGTGCCAGCAGTTTGGGAGTTGGGGAACCGTACGAGCAGTACTTC. This gives the protein CASSLGVGEPYEQYF.

J is TRBJ2-7 and V is TRBV15; D possibly corresponds to TRBD2 (5 bases). This CDR3 is built from 15 residues. Trimming stripped 0 bases from V and 5 bases from J, with 14 bases between. Per the germline V gene, CDR1 is LNHNV and CDR2 is YYDKDF (reference sequence). Written as DNA, the CDR3 is TGTGCCACCAGCAGAGAGTTGGAAGGGAGCAACGAGCAGTACTTC. This encodes CATSRELEGSNEQYF.